This TCR beta chain was documented in a study of blood T cell repertoires in COVID-19. Clones were read by immunoSEQ multiplex PCR, and TCRdb kept only the in-frame ones, dropping some. The sample carries 280,000 or so clones, over 85% recorded once. This TCR came from a woman aged 45 to 65 who had been exposed to COVID-19. Sequenced input: PBMCs or T cells enriched from blood (not recorded which).

The DNA for the CDR3 is TGTGCCAGCAGCTACACCGGGACAGCCATGGATACGCAGTATTTT. Amino acid sequence: CASSYTGTAMDTQYF. The chain carries TRBV14 and TRBJ2-3, with TRBD1 matching over 7 bases. The CDR3 totals 15 residues. Trimming at V came to 5 bases and at J to 6 bases, leaving 11 bases not matched to a gene. Germline-derived CDR1 and CDR2 are SGHDN and FVKESK. The full variable domain, in which reference TRBV14 and TRBJ2-3 provide the parts outside the CDR3, is EAGVTQFPSHSVIEKGQTVTLRCDPISGHDNLYWYRRVMGKEIKFLLHFVKESKQDESGMPNNRFLAERTGGTYSTLKVQPAELEDSGVYFCASSYTGTAMDTQYFGPGTRLTVL.